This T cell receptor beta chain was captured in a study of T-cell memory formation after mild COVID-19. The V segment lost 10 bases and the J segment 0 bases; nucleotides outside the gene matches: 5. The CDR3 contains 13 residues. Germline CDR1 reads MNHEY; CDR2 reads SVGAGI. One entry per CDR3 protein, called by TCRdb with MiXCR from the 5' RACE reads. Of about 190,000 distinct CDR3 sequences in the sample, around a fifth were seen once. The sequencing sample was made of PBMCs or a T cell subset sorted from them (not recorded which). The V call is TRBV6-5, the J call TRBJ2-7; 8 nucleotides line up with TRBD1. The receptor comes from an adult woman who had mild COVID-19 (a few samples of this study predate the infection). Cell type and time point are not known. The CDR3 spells CATGQGLSYEQYF. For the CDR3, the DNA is TGTGCCACCGGACAGGGACTCTCCTACGAGCAGTACTTC.